Presented here are 22 T cell receptor beta chains from one specimen sequenced in a study of molecular identifiers for immune sequencing clone quantification (dated by TCRdb to 2017 to 2018). Library preparation was by PCR. Sequencer: Illumina HiSeq 4000. TCRdb reanalyzed the raw reads on its own, using fastp at Q25 for trimming and MiXCR for clone calling, and kept in-frame beta chains. Identical CDR3 proteins give one entry, which carries the most common genes and DNA. The sample includes about half a million distinct CDR3 sequences, with roughly a fifth observed a single time. Of the sample, about 0.78% falls within the top ten clones. Sequenced material: naive CD8+ T cells from blood, with Jurkat cell RNA spiked in. What this sample's cell subset or site label stands for: FACS-sorted CD8+CD4-CCR7+CD45RA+ naive T cells. The receptors were gathered from a human donor in good health. Some libraries in this study had Jurkat cell RNA spiked in.

This clonotype was detected many times. The rearrangement uses TRBV5-6 and TRBJ2-4; no clear D. CDR1 is SGHDT and CDR2 is YYEEEE in the germline V gene. Trimming pared 1 base from V and 0 bases from J, leaving 8 bases between. This CDR3 contains 15 residues. The DNA of the CDR3 is TGTGCCAGCAGCTTGACAGTACTAGCCAAAAACATTCAGTACTTC. This encodes CASSLTVLAKNIQYF.

In its sample, this clonotype was seen a few times. This chain's CDR3 is CASSVPGPKEAQYF. In DNA form, the CDR3 reads TGTGCCAGCAGCGTTCCGGGCCCGAAGGAGGCCCAGTACTTC. The J gene is TRBJ2-5, the V gene TRBV7-3; D perhaps matches TRBD2 (5 bases). The V and J ends lost 5 bases and 9 bases respectively, with 19 bases between them. The CDR3 totals 14 residues. CDR1 and CDR2 (germline): SGHTA, FQGTGA.

This clonotype appeared a few times. The DNA of the CDR3 is TGTGCCAGCAGTAAAGACAGGCGGTACACTGAAGCTTTCTTT. This translates into CASSKDRRYTEAFF. The rearrangement links TRBV27 to TRBJ1-1; D possibly corresponds to TRBD1 (6 bases). Germline V CDR1 and CDR2: MNHEY, SMNVEV (reference sequence). The germline V and J ends were trimmed by 5 bases and 3 bases, with 13 bases remaining between them. This CDR3 comprises 14 residues.

This clonotype was counted at least ten times. The chain employs TRBV19 and TRBJ2-4; possibly TRBD2 for D (7 bases). This CDR3 region has 15 residues. Germline assignment: CDR1 LNHDA and CDR2 SQIVND (reference sequence). V lost 3 bases, J lost 0 bases, and 9 bases lay in between. The CDR3 bases are TGTGCCAGTAGTATGGGGGGGCGAGCCAAAAACATTCAGTACTTC. Protein product: CASSMGGRAKNIQYF. The variable domain in full, with the rest retrieved from reference TRBV19 and TRBJ2-4, is DGGITQSPKYLFRKEGQNVTLSCEQNLNHDAMYWYRQDPGQGLRLIYYSQIVNDFQKGDIAEGYSVSREKKESFPLTVTSAQKNPTAFYLCASSMGGRAKNIQYFGAGTRLSVL.

This clonotype was seen at least ten times. The rearrangement uses TRBV19 and TRBJ1-4, with a possible D match to TRBD1 (6 bases). The CDR3 runs to 13 residues. Germline V CDR1 and CDR2: LNHDA, SQIVND (reference sequence). Trimming cost V 3 bases and J 8 bases, with 10 bases left between them. CDR3 in DNA: TGTGCCAGTAGTATTGGGGGGCCGGAAAAACTGTTTTTT. As protein: CASSIGGPEKLFF.

This clonotype showed up many times. This chain links TRBV30 with TRBJ2-1; 10 bases line up with TRBD2. V gave up 2 bases and J gave up 8 bases; unmatched junction bases: 6. Germline V gene lookup returns CDR1 GTSNPN and CDR2 SVGIG (reference sequence). The CDR3 loop spans 14 amino acids. The CDR3 is CAWSSSGRSDEQFF. The CDR3 DNA sequence: TGTGCCTGGAGTTCTAGCGGGAGAAGCGATGAGCAGTTCTTC.

On this clonotype: A much larger clone is a single base away; this may be a read error. The V and J genes are TRBV6-2 or TRBV6-3 and TRBJ1-5, with a weak D call TRBD1 (5 bases). Germline CDR1 MNHEY, CDR2 SVGEGT. The CDR3 runs 12 residues. CDR3 DNA: TGTGCCAGCAGTGCCGGGGGATCGCCCCAGCGTTTT. This encodes CASSAGGSPQRF.

As concerns this clonotype: A much more abundant neighbour one base away suggests this may be a read error. This rearrangement joins TRBV14 to TRBJ1-6; no firm D call. The CDR3 loop spans 16 amino acids. Per germline, CDR1 SGHDN and CDR2 FVKESK. The CDR3 protein is CASSQAQPSCNSPLHF. The CDR3 DNA reads TGTGCCAGCAGCCAAGCTCAGCCCTCCTGTAATTCACCCCTCCACTTT.

Notes on this clonotype: The junction does not match germline at one end; this may be a read error. The J gene is TRBJ2-2, the V gene TRBV7-9; 10 bases line up with TRBD2. Germline V gives CDR1 SEHNR, CDR2 FQNEAQ (reference sequence). The CDR3 is 17 amino acids. CDR3 nucleotides: TGTGCCAGCAGCACCCGCGAACTAGCGGGAAGCACCGGGGAGCCGTTTTTT. It is translated as CASSTRELAGSTGEPFF.

This clonotype occurred once. Just one base apart from a much larger clone, this may be a read error. The rearrangement uses TRBV4-3 and TRBJ2-7, with a tentative D call TRBD1 (5 bases). Trimming took 1 base from V and 5 from J, leaving 15 bases between them. Looked up from germline, CDR1 is LGHNA and CDR2 is YSLEER. This CDR3 has 15 residues. CDR3 in amino acids: CASSQGSAWGDEQYF. The DNA of the CDR3 is TGCGCCAGCAGCCAAGGAAGTGCGTGGGGCGACGAGCAGTACTTC.

In its sample, this clonotype was seen a few times. The gene calls are TRBV28 and TRBJ1-4; TRBD1 might be the D (5 bases). The germline V and J ends were trimmed by 6 bases and 8 bases, with 19 bases remaining between them. CDR3 size: 15 residues. Germline CDR1 reads MDHEN; CDR2 reads SYDVKM. The CDR3 region is CASSPGMDEGEKLFF. In nucleotides, the CDR3 is TGTGCCAGCAGCCCGGGAATGGACGAGGGGGAAAAACTGTTTTTT.

This clonotype came up many times. The V gene is TRBV13, the J gene TRBJ1-1; D is uncertain. Germline CDR1 reads PRHDT; CDR2 reads FYEKMQ (reference sequence). The V and J ends lost 2 bases and 8 bases respectively, with 9 bases between them. The CDR3 totals 12 residues. CDR3: CASSLIREEAFF. DNA for the CDR3: TGTGCCAGCAGCTTAATTCGAGAGGAAGCTTTCTTT.

This clonotype occurred a few times. This sequence joins TRBV25-1 and TRBJ2-1; the D gene is possibly TRBD1 (5 bases). V was cut by 4 bases and J by 5 bases, with 9 bases left in between. CDR1 and CDR2 from the germline V gene are MGHDK and SYGVNS. The CDR3 covers 13 residues. CDR3 nucleotide sequence: TGTGCCAGCAGTGCCCGACAGAACAATGAGCAGTTCTTC. Translation: CASSARQNNEQFF. Based on the CDR3 plus reference TRBV25-1 and TRBJ2-1, the full variable domain is EADIYQTPRYLVIGTGKKITLECSQTMGHDKMYWYQQDPGMELHLIHYSYGVNSTEKGDLSSESTVSRIRTEHFPLTLESARPSHTSQYLCASSARQNNEQFFGPGTRLTVL.

This clonotype was picked up many times. The V and J genes are TRBV4-1 and TRBJ2-3; possibly TRBD2 for D (5 bases). There are 13 residues in the CDR3. The V end was cut by 1 base, the J end by 6 bases, with 8 bases between. Germline CDR1 MGHRA, CDR2 YSYEKL. The CDR3 region is CASSQASGDTQYF. The CDR3 DNA sequence: TGCGCCAGCAGCCAAGCGAGCGGCGATACGCAGTATTTT.

In this sample, this clonotype turned up a few times. The rearrangement uses TRBV20-1 and TRBJ2-1, with 10 bases aligning to TRBD2. The CDR3 spans 17 residues. J lost 2 bases, V lost 0 bases, and 7 bases had no gene match. Germline-derived CDR1 and CDR2 are DFQATT and SNEGSKA (reference sequence). CDR3 in DNA: TGCAGTGCTAGAGATCGAGCGGGGGGGCCCCCCTACAATGAGCAGTTCTTC. It is translated as CSARDRAGGPPYNEQFF.

This clonotype was seen at least ten times. The rearrangement uses TRBV2 and TRBJ1-1; the D gene is possibly TRBD1 (6 bases). CDR1 is SNHLY, CDR2 FYNNEI, per germline. The length of the CDR3 is 13 residues. Trimming removed 4 bases at V and 5 bases at J, with 11 bases between. In DNA form, the CDR3 reads TGTGCCAGCAGTGTCGACACAGGGACTGAAGCTTTCTTT. This codes for CASSVDTGTEAFF.

A few counts support this clonotype. The J gene is TRBJ2-2, the V gene TRBV7-6; D gene ambiguous. V gave up 3 bases and J gave up 3 bases, with 8 bases separating them. CDR1 is SGHVS and CDR2 is FNYEAQ in the germline V gene. The CDR3 is 14 residues long. CDR3 residues: CASSFHGDTGELFF. The CDR3 coding sequence is TGTGCCAGCAGCTTTCATGGAGACACCGGGGAGCTGTTTTTT.

The CDR3 nucleotides read TGTGCCTGGAGTGTACGAGTACAGGGGAACACTGAAGCTTTCTTT. Its protein product is CAWSVRVQGNTEAFF. The chain has TRBV30 and TRBJ1-1; tentative D call: TRBD1 (6 bases). Germline CDR1 GTSNPN, CDR2 SVGIG (reference sequence). The V end was cut by 0 bases, the J end by 1 base, with 12 bases between. The CDR3 loop spans 15 amino acids.

On this clonotype itself: At one boundary the junction diverges from the germline segment, which might be a read error. The chain links TRBV2 to TRBJ1-3; D possibly corresponds to TRBD1 (6 bases). The CDR3 covers 15 residues. Germline CDR1 and CDR2: SNHLY and FYNNEI. As DNA, the CDR3 is TGTGCCAGCAGTGAAAACAGGGTCCCTGGAAACACCATGTATTTT. Translated: CASSENRVPGNTMYF.

This clonotype was observed many times. This chain links TRBV6-2 or TRBV6-3 with TRBJ2-3; TRBD2 agrees at 10 bases. The CDR3 totals 15 residues. V trimming: 2 bases; J trimming: 5 bases; junction bases outside the gene matches: 4. Germline loops: CDR1 MNHEY, CDR2 SVGEGT. The CDR3 protein is CASSYVAGGQDTQYF. The DNA of the CDR3 is TGTGCCAGCAGTTACGTAGCGGGGGGTCAAGATACGCAGTATTTT.

This sequence joins TRBV25-1 and TRBJ2-7; TRBD1 matches 9 bases. The CDR3 length is 15 residues. V lost 4 bases to trimming and J lost 3 bases; unmatched junction nucleotides: 7. Germline V gene lookup returns CDR1 MGHDK and CDR2 SYGVNS. CDR3 sequence reads: CASSGGQGHLYEQYF. CDR3 DNA sequence: TGTGCCAGCAGTGGAGGACAGGGGCACCTCTACGAGCAGTACTTC.

There are many counts of this clonotype. CDR3 nucleotide sequence: TGCAGCGTTGCGGGACAGGGGGCCGGCGAGCAGTACTTC. Amino acids: CSVAGQGAGEQYF. The chain has TRBV29-1 and TRBJ2-7; 12 positions match TRBD1. The J segment lost 6 bases and the V segment lost 4 bases, leaving 4 bases of the junction unmatched. CDR3 length: 13 amino acids. Germline V gives CDR1 SQVTM, CDR2 ANQGSEA.